A single sample gave rise to the 14 T cell receptor beta chains below, sequenced in a study of T cells expressing NK-cell markers. TCRdb reanalyzed the 5' RACE reads and collapses them to one entry per CDR3 protein, without DNA. This sample contains about 550,000 distinct CDR3 sequences. The sample comprised blood T cells: a sorted CD56 or NKG2C T cell subset, CD4+ or CD8+ T cells, or bulk PBMC T cells (not recorded which). Receptor source: a man younger than 35 in good health.

The chain is built from TRBV6-2 or TRBV6-3 and TRBJ2-2; TCRdb picks TRBD2, but there is no DNA to check that call. Germline values: CDR1 MNHEY, CDR2 SVGEGT. CDR3 size: 12 residues. The CDR3 loop is CASTLPPGELFF.

The chain employs TRBV5-1 and TRBJ1-2; TCRdb proposes TRBD1, but this gene call is untestable without DNA. The germline V gene encodes CDR1 SGHRS and CDR2 YFSETQ. The CDR3 length is 12 residues. The CDR3 sequence is CASSLGARGYTF.

The chain combines TRBV5-1 with TRBJ2-1; as DNA is missing, the TRBD1 call by TCRdb cannot be tested. Germline V gene data show CDR1 as SGHRS and CDR2 as YFSETQ. This CDR3 contains 14 residues. This CDR3 is CASSSPDWRNEQFF.

The chain is built from TRBV12-3 or TRBV12-4 and TRBJ1-6; TCRdb names TRBD1, which stays unverified in the absence of DNA. The CDR3 covers 14 residues. The CDR3 region is CASSSGMNNSPLHF.

J is TRBJ2-5 and V is TRBV29-1; TCRdb's D gene call, TRBD1, goes unchecked for lack of DNA. Germline CDR1 is SQVTM and CDR2 is ANQGSEA. There are 13 residues in the CDR3. This CDR3 reads CSATTGYGETQYF.

CDR3 residues: CASSFSQGSPHYGYTF. This chain uses TRBV5-6 with TRBJ1-2; TCRdb proposes TRBD1, but this gene call is untestable without DNA. The CDR3 consists of 16 residues. Germline CDR1 SGHDT, CDR2 YYEEEE.

J is TRBJ2-7 and V is TRBV11-1; without DNA, the TCRdb call of TRBD2 cannot be checked. Germline assignment: CDR1 SGHAT and CDR2 FQDESV (reference sequence). The CDR3 runs to 15 residues. The chain's CDR3 is CASSPGLAGPNEQYF.

J is TRBJ2-3 and V is TRBV7-2; the TCRdb call, TRBD1, lacks DNA for checking. Germline loops: CDR1 SGHTA, CDR2 FQGNSA. The CDR3 is 18 amino acids. CDR3 loop: CASSLAGAARGAHDTQYF.

This chain joins TRBV19 and TRBJ2-7; there is no DNA to check the TCRdb D call of TRBD1. This CDR3 is 14 amino acids long. Germline CDR1 is LNHDA and CDR2 is SQIVND (reference sequence). The chain's CDR3 is CASTQTGSPYEQYF.

The chain's CDR3 is CASSGQGLNGELFF. The chain joins TRBV7-8 to TRBJ2-2; TCRdb names TRBD1, which stays unverified in the absence of DNA. Germline assignment: CDR1 SGHVS and CDR2 FQNEAQ. There are 14 residues in the CDR3.

This rearrangement joins TRBV21-1 to TRBJ1-4. TRBV21-1 is designated a pseudogene. The CDR3 consists of 14 residues. The CDR3 loop is CASLVRGSNEKLFF.

The V gene is TRBV10-3, the J gene TRBJ2-1; TCRdb's assignment of TRBD2 cannot be checked, as there is no DNA. Germline V gene lookup returns CDR1 ENHRY and CDR2 SYGVKD. The CDR3 has 14 amino acids. CDR3 amino acids: CAIKGASGFNEQFF.

CDR3 region: CASSPISGTVTGELFF. The gene calls are TRBV18 and TRBJ2-2; there is no DNA to check the TCRdb D call of TRBD1. The CDR3 covers 16 residues. Germline V gives CDR1 KGHSH, CDR2 LQKENI.

V and J are TRBV7-9 and TRBJ2-7. Germline V lookup: CDR1 SEHNR, CDR2 FQNEAQ (reference sequence). This CDR3 has 14 amino acids. This chain's CDR3 is CASSLSRGPYEQYF.